What follows is one T cell receptor beta chain and its context. Its matching antigen is unknown. The sample originates from a study of shared clonotypes between healthy human individuals. Findings and caveats of the study: Despite large depth, rarefaction showed incomplete sorted-subset sequencing.

Libraries were prepared by immunoSEQ multiplex PCR; TCRdb keeps only in-frame clonotypes and omits some of them. Altogether 550,000 to 850,000 clones are present, just under 75% being singletons, with the ten largest covering approximately 1.7%. The CDR3 length is 15 residues. From germline, CDR1 is SGHRS and CDR2 YFSETQ. J was trimmed by 5 bases and V by 0 bases; bases with no gene match: 4. The source material was memory CD4+ T cells sorted from blood. Subset meaning: CD45RA-negative fraction. The rearrangement links TRBV5-1 to TRBJ2-2, with 7 bases identical to TRBD2. This clonotype originated in a woman younger than 45 in good health. The chain's CDR3 is CASSLVAGDTGELFF. CDR3 in DNA: TGCGCCAGCAGCTTGGTTGCGGGAGATACCGGGGAGCTGTTTTTT.